The clone carrying this T cell receptor (beta chain) was observed many times. This specimen comes from a study of neurological immune-mediated disorders. Study-wide background: Among the roughly 35 patients with multiple sclerosis, approximately 31 were relapsing-remitting, while 3 were secondary progressive.

V gave up 1 base and J gave up 6 bases, with 7 bases separating them. This CDR3 region has 13 residues. In germline, CDR1 is SGHRS, CDR2 YFSETQ. 5'RACE with 10-nucleotide random UMIs produced the cDNA. From 15-18 subjects, every sequencing run obtained over 200 million TCR-beta sequences. Using its own MiXCR run on the 5' RACE reads, TCRdb lists one record per CDR3 protein. The repertoire holds tens of thousands of distinct CDR3 sequences, more than 3% seen once, with roughly 1.9% in the top ten. The sequence was collected from a woman aged 40 to 49 with multiple sclerosis. The chain couples TRBV5-1 to TRBJ2-2; D possibly uses TRBD1 or TRBD2 (5 bases each). The specimen was CD4+ T cells from blood. The CDR3 bases are TGCGCCAGCAGCTTGAGAGGGGCCGGGGAGCTGTTTTTT. Protein product: CASSLRGAGELFF.